The TCR beta chain under discussion was sequenced for a study of blood T cell repertoires in COVID-19. Authors' methods: Estimation of nucleated cell counts relied on the amplification of reference gene primers. Profiling relied on immunoSEQ multiplex PCR, and the TCRdb table lists in-frame clones only, not all of them. V and J calls and clone size follow that table, whereas D and trimming were derived from the DNA. The profile covers tens of thousands of clones, with around 80% appearing a single time and about a tenth taken by the ten largest. Germline-derived CDR1 and CDR2 are SGHTA and FQGNSA. The CDR3 runs 12 residues. Trimming took 5 bases from V and 12 from J; bases not matched to a gene: 7.

Sequenced input: peripheral blood. The chain combines TRBV7-2 with TRBJ2-1; TRBD2 matches at 7 bases. The sequence was obtained from a man under 40 with COVID-19, enrolled during active disease. The CDR3 region has the DNA TGTGCCAGCAGCCCCCGACTAGCCCTGCAGTTCTTC. Translating gives CASSPRLALQFF. Supplemented by reference TRBV7-2 and TRBJ2-1, the full variable domain reads GAGVSQSPSNKVTEKGKDVELRCDPISGHTALYWYRQSLGQGLEFLIYFQGNSAPDKSGLPSDRFSAERTGGSVSTLTIQRTQQEDSAVYLCASSPRLALQFFGPGTRLTVL.